The 10 T cell receptor beta chains below all came from one sample that was sequenced in a study of spatial heterogeneity in lung cancer. No antigen has been identified for these receptors. Study results and limitations: Tracking of tumor mutation counts was seen in expanded intratumoral alpha and beta TCR counts.

A single record per CDR3 protein comes from TCRdb applying MiXCR to the 5' RACE reads. Of around 100,000 distinct CDR3 sequences listed, about 4.4% were seen once; the top ten hold 20% to 25%. Time point reported: sample taken at primary tumor resection. The sequencing here drew on lung tumor tissue, taken at surgery. The receptors originated from a male donor with early-stage non-small cell lung cancer.

This clonotype has ten or more counts. This rearrangement joins TRBV20-1 to TRBJ2-7; 8 nucleotides agree with TRBD2. The junction had 10 bases not matched to a gene; V was cut back by 6 bases and J by 0 bases. Germline CDR1 DFQATT, CDR2 SNEGSKA (reference sequence). This CDR3 contains 15 residues. CDR3 loop: CSAKHPGTSSYEQYF. CDR3 nucleotide sequence: TGCAGTGCCAAACATCCGGGGACTAGCTCCTACGAGCAGTACTTC.

This clonotype occurred many times. The rearrangement joins TRBV10-3 to TRBJ2-3; 9 nucleotides line up with TRBD2. Germline V CDR1 and CDR2: ENHRY, SYGVKD. Trimming cost V 2 bases and J 9 bases; bases outside gene matches: 9. The CDR3 contains 15 residues. This chain's CDR3 is CAISEIAGDEGTQYF. As DNA, the CDR3 is TGTGCCATCAGTGAGATAGCGGGAGATGAAGGAACGCAGTATTTT.

The chain's CDR3 is CSVRDWGYEQYF. In DNA form, the CDR3 reads TGCAGCGTTCGGGATTGGGGCTACGAGCAGTACTTC. The rearrangement uses TRBV29-1 and TRBJ2-7; D is possibly TRBD2 (5 bases). V gave up 5 bases and J gave up 3 bases, with 11 bases separating them. Germline V gives CDR1 SQVTM, CDR2 ANQGSEA. This CDR3 is 12 amino acids long.

This clonotype was seen repeatedly, ten times or more. V gene TRBV6-1 combines with J gene TRBJ1-4, with 9 bases fitting TRBD1. CDR3 length: 19 amino acids. The germline CDR1 and CDR2 sequences are MNHNS and SASEGT. Trimming at V came to 3 bases and at J to 4 bases, leaving 15 bases not matched to a gene. CDR3 sequence: CASSDPDRGSFLLNEKLFF. As DNA, the CDR3 is TGTGCCAGCAGTGATCCCGACAGGGGGTCTTTCCTCCTTAATGAAAAACTGTTTTTT.

This clonotype was seen ten or more times. The chain employs TRBV2 and TRBJ2-1, with TRBD2 identical over 11 bases. The CDR3 is 17 amino acids. Germline CDR1 and CDR2: SNHLY and FYNNEI. Trimming at V came to 3 bases and at J to 7 bases, leaving 11 bases not matched to a gene. The CDR3 DNA sequence: TGTGCCAGCAGTGAGCCCTCCGGGACTAGCGGACCTAATGAGCAGTTCTTC. It codes for CASSEPSGTSGPNEQFF. The full variable domain, with the rest looked up from reference TRBV2 and TRBJ2-1, is EPEVTQTPSHQVTQMGQEVILRCVPISNHLYFYWYRQILGQKVEFLVSFYNNEISEKSEIFDDQFSVERPDGSNFTLKIRSTKLEDSAMYFCASSEPSGTSGPNEQFFGPGTRLTVL.

The chain carries TRBV20-1 and TRBJ1-2, with a tentative D call TRBD1 (5 bases). Trimming shortened V by 3 bases and J by 4 bases, and 18 bases separated the two germline ends. Germline V gives CDR1 DFQATT, CDR2 SNEGSKA (reference sequence). This CDR3 contains 15 residues. In DNA form, the CDR3 reads TGCAGTGCTAGGGGCAGAGAAGATGGGGGCTATGGCTACACCTTC. This translates into CSARGREDGGYGYTF.

This clonotype was found many times. The chain joins TRBV6-2 or TRBV6-3 to TRBJ1-5; weak D call: TRBD1 (5 bases). Trimming shortened V by 7 bases and J by 2 bases, and 12 bases separated the two germline ends. Germline CDR1 reads MNHEY; CDR2 reads SVGEGT. There are 14 residues in the CDR3. The CDR3 sequence is CASKDPGRNQPQHF. The CDR3 coding sequence is TGTGCCAGCAAGGACCCAGGGCGCAATCAGCCCCAGCATTTT.

This clonotype was counted ten times or more. V gene TRBV7-8 combines with J gene TRBJ2-3; possible D gene TRBD2, 6 bases. Trimming stripped 5 bases from V and 5 bases from J, with 20 bases between. Per germline, CDR1 SGHVS and CDR2 FQNEAQ. This CDR3 contains 16 residues. CDR3 sequence reads: CASSLSPASARDTQYF. DNA of the CDR3: TGTGCCAGCAGCCTAAGCCCGGCTAGCGCCAGAGATACGCAGTATTTT.

This clonotype was seen many times. This chain connects TRBV20-1 to TRBJ1-1; D call uncertain. The CDR3 is made up of 15 amino acids. V was clipped by 1 base and J by 0 bases, with 12 bases between them. Germline V gene data show CDR1 as DFQATT and CDR2 as SNEGSKA (reference sequence). CDR3 coding DNA: TGCAGTGCTAGAGGAAGTGCAGCGATGAACACTGAAGCTTTCTTT. It is translated as CSARGSAAMNTEAFF.

V usage is TRBV20-1 and J usage is TRBJ2-5; 11 nucleotides match TRBD2. CDR1 and CDR2 (germline): DFQATT, SNEGSKA (reference sequence). The CDR3 spans 13 residues. The V gene end was trimmed by 5 bases and the J gene end by 4 bases; junction bases not matched to a gene: 3. The CDR3, as DNA: TGCAGTGCTCTCGGACTAGCGGGAGAGACCCAGTACTTC. Its protein product is CSALGLAGETQYF.